These 8 T cell receptor beta chains share one sample of origin, sequenced in a study of CD8+ T cells in alopecia areata listed by TCRdb under 2018. Receptors were amplified or captured by the immunoSEQ multiplex PCR assay. To provide template for TCR sequencing, every sample had RNA extracted and reverse transcribed into cDNA. This immuneACCESS table, as held by TCRdb, lists in-frame sequences with V and J called but not all clones. Of the missing ones, under half trace to an unresolved V gene in checked studies; the others have no known cause. The sample comprises 7,500 to 10,000 clones, and every one was counted more than once. About a fifth of the sample is taken by the ten largest. Pooled mouse cutaneous lymph node cells were stained for CD4, CD8alpha, NKG2D, NKG2ACE and other markers and were then sorted on a BD Influx. Sequencing was carried out using CD8+ T cells sorted from a lymph node. The source is a C3H/HeJ mouse with alopecia areata. Regarding MHC type, mice of this strain are H2-k.

Comment on this clone: Genes and germline are mouse. With the read ending 4 residues before the CDR3 end, the germline J gene is used to fill in that end. This specimen includes other DNA sequences encoding the same CDR3. The chain combines TRBV1 with TRBJ2-3, with TRBD2 as a possible D gene (7 bases). V was clipped by 4 bases and J by 3 bases, with 11 bases between them. The CDR3 has 14 amino acids. From germline, CDR1 is NSQYPW and CDR2 LRSPGD (reference sequence). Incomplete CDR3 DNA: TGCACCTGCAGTGGGGCGGGGGGCGCAGAA. As protein: CTCSGAGGAE. The CDR3 as a whole reads CTCSGAGGAETLYF.

The table lists this clone with many counts. Gene names are mouse gene names. The CDR3 end falls 4 residues outside the read, so it is completed with the germline J gene. V gene TRBV14 combines with J gene TRBJ2-1; TRBD1 aligns across 11 bases. Germline V gives CDR1 SGHDT, CDR2 FRDEAV. The CDR3 is 12 residues long. The CDR3 protein is CASGDRGAEQFF. The part of the CDR3 DNA that was read is TGTGCCAGCGGGGACAGGGGGGCT.

This clone was counted only a few times. Germline and genes: mouse. Read coverage stops 4 residues before the CDR3 terminus; the germline J gene supplies the remainder. The chain carries TRBV17 and TRBJ2-5; 7 nucleotides line up with TRBD2. CDR3 length equals 14 residues. CDR1 and CDR2 from the germline V gene are MNHDT and YYDKIL. CDR3 protein: CASSRGGGGDTQYF. The part of the CDR3 DNA that was read is TGTGCTAGCAGTAGAGGGGGGGGTGGAGAC.

This clone was counted many times. The gene names given are mouse names. The CDR3 end falls 4 residues outside the read, so it is completed with the germline J gene. V is TRBV1 and J is TRBJ2-1; 7 nucleotides align to TRBD1. CDR1 is NSQYPW and CDR2 is LRSPGD in the germline V gene (reference sequence). This CDR3 has 14 residues. V lost 1 base to trimming and J lost 5 bases; unmatched junction nucleotides: 2. The CDR3 DNA, read in part, is TGCACCTGCAGTGCAGGGGGGACAGATGCT. The encoded protein is CTCSAGGTDA. The CDR3 in full is CTCSAGGTDAEQFF.

This clone ranks as medium-sized. Mouse gene names apply. The observed sequence ends 4 residues before the CDR3 terminus, with the missing tail filled in from the germline J gene. The V and J genes are TRBV1 and TRBJ2-5; TRBD2 agrees at 9 bases. The germline CDR1 and CDR2 sequences are NSQYPW and LRSPGD (reference sequence). The CDR3 runs to 15 residues. Trimming took 3 bases from V and 2 from J; bases not matched to a gene: 3. CDR3 DNA (partial): TGCACCTGCAGTGCCCAACTGGGGGGCCAAGAC. This encodes CTCSAQLGGQD. The CDR3 reads in full as CTCSAQLGGQDTQYF.

A few counts support this clone. One end of the junction varies from germline; a read error may be responsible. Gene names and germline refer to mouse. Coverage ceases 4 residues before the CDR3 finishes, and the germline J gene fills in the end. The V call is TRBV17, the J call TRBJ2-1, with D possibly being TRBD1 or TRBD2 (6 bases each). Germline CDR1 is MNHDT and CDR2 is YYDKIL. The CDR3 spans 15 residues. The chain's CDR3 is CAGSRGDTNYAEQFF. The covered CDR3 bases are TGTGCTGGCAGTAGGGGGGACACAAACTATGCT.

This clone has just a few counts. The germline and genes are mouse ones. Sequencing ends 4 residues short of the CDR3 end; the germline J gene provides the rest. This sequence joins TRBV31 and TRBJ2-5, with TRBD1 as a possible D gene (6 bases). Trimming left V 0 bases short and J 2 bases short, with 9 bases between. The CDR3 is 14 residues long. The germline V gene encodes CDR1 GKSSPN and CDR2 SITVG. Incomplete CDR3 DNA: TGTGCCTGGAGTCTAAGGACAGCCCAAGAC. This translates into CAWSLRTAQD. The whole CDR3 region reads CAWSLRTAQDTQYF.

There are a few counts of this clone. Gene names refer to mouse genes. CDR3 bases read: TGTGCCAGCAGCCAAGATTGGGACTGGGGGAGCTCCTAT. The encoded protein is CASSQDWDWGSSY. The CDR3 reads in full as CASSQDWDWGSSYEQYF. The chain joins TRBV2 to TRBJ2-7; TRBD2 aligns across 11 bases. The read finishes 4 residues shy of the CDR3 end, and the germline J gene is used to complete it. CDR1 is LGHNA, CDR2 YSYQKL, per germline. This CDR3 has 17 residues. V lost 0 bases and J lost 0; bases outside the gene matches: 4.